This T cell receptor beta chain was recorded in a study of T cells in narcolepsy. The germline V and J ends were trimmed by 3 bases and 2 bases, with 8 bases remaining between them. Germline V CDR1 and CDR2: SGHVS, FNYEAQ. The CDR3 contains 13 residues. TCRdb keeps only in-frame clones here, not all; method: immunoSEQ multiplex PCR. This table holds some 30,000 clones, approximately 87% found once. The table lists this clone with a few counts. This chain connects TRBV7-6 to TRBJ2-7; D remains unclear. The sequence derives from a human donor in good health. The sequenced sample was memory (CD45RA-) CD4+ T cells from blood. CDR3 sequence: CASSLVHPYEQYF. Written as DNA, the CDR3 is TGTGCCAGCAGCTTGGTTCACCCCTACGAGCAGTACTTC. Full variable domain (rest looked up from reference TRBV7-6 and TRBJ2-7): GAGVSQSPRYKVTKRGQDVALRCDPISGHVSLYWYRQALGQGPEFLTYFNYEAQQDKSGLPNDRFSAERPEGSISTLTIQRTEQRDSAMYRCASSLVHPYEQYFGPGTRLTVT.